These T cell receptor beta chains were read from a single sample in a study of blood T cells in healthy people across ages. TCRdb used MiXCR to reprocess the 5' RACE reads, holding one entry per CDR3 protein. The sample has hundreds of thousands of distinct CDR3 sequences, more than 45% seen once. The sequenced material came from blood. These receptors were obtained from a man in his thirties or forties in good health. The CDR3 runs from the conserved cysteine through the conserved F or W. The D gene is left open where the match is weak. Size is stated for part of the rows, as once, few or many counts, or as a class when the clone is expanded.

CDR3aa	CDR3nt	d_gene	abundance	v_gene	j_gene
CSVVKGGTDTQYF	TGCAGCGTTGTGAAGGGGGGCACAGATACGCAGTATTTT	-	-	TRBV29-1	TRBJ2-3
CSVKTMGLATFDEQFF	TGCAGCGTCAAGACAATGGGACTAGCCACTTTCGATGAGCAGTTCTTC	TRBD2	-	TRBV29-1	TRBJ2-1
CASSLGGNSGDTQYF	TGTGCCAGCAGCTTGGGGGGAAATAGCGGGGATACGCAGTATTTT	TRBD2	-	TRBV7-6	TRBJ2-3
CASSYSGVGYEQYF	TGTGCCAGCAGTTACTCGGGGGTCGGCTACGAGCAGTACTTC	-	-	TRBV6-2/TRBV6-3	TRBJ2-7
CASSLRPADVEQYF	TGTGCCAGCAGCTTAAGGCCGGCGGACGTCGAGCAGTACTTC	-	-	TRBV5-6	TRBJ2-7
CASSTTGDRYNSPLHF	TGTGCCAGCAGCACGACAGGGGACCGATATAATTCACCCCTCCACTTT	TRBD1	-	TRBV7-2	TRBJ1-6
CASSSLTGLTEAFF	TGTGCCAGCAGCTCGCTAACAGGGTTGACTGAAGCTTTCTTT	-	-	TRBV7-2	TRBJ1-1
CSASAGEQFF	TGCAGTGCTAGCGCGGGTGAGCAGTTCTTC	-	-	TRBV20-1	TRBJ2-1
CSARPPPGVAGRGSTDTQYF	TGCAGTGCTAGACCCCCCCCTGGGGTAGCGGGTAGGGGTAGCACAGATACGCAGTATTTT	TRBD2	few	TRBV20-1	TRBJ2-3
CASGDGTYEQYF	TGTGCCAGCGGCGACGGAACCTACGAGCAGTACTTC	-	few	TRBV12-3/TRBV12-4	TRBJ2-7
CASSLLPDSRVDTQYF	TGTGCCAGCAGCCTTCTCCCAGATTCAAGGGTAGATACGCAGTATTTT	-	-	TRBV12-3/TRBV12-4	TRBJ2-3
CASDPTGNQPQHF	TGTGCCAGCGACCCTACAGGGAATCAGCCCCAGCATTTT	-	once	TRBV2	TRBJ1-5
CASSLVLAGGAYNEQFF	TGTGCCAGCAGCCTCGTTTTGGCGGGGGGGGCCTACAATGAGCAGTTCTTC	TRBD2	-	TRBV3-1	TRBJ2-1
CASSPHGVAGSDPPHEQFF	TGTGCCAGCAGCCCCCACGGGGTAGCGGGGTCAGACCCCCCCCATGAGCAGTTCTTC	TRBD2	-	TRBV6-2/TRBV6-3	TRBJ2-1
CASSLNPLWRGNNEQFF	TGTGCCAGCAGCTTAAACCCACTTTGGCGGGGGAACAATGAGCAGTTCTTC	TRBD2	-	TRBV7-2	TRBJ2-1
CASRRWGSGANVLTF	TGTGCCAGCAGAAGATGGGGTTCTGGGGCCAACGTCCTGACTTTC	-	-	TRBV7-2	TRBJ2-6
CATSSRSDSYEQYF	TGTGCCACCAGCAGCAGGTCAGACTCCTACGAGCAGTACTTC	-	-	TRBV15	TRBJ2-7
CASSYSGAGDYEQYF	TGTGCCAGCAGTTACTCAGGAGCGGGAGATTACGAGCAGTACTTC	TRBD2	few	TRBV6-6	TRBJ2-7
CASSPGADGRQPQHF	TGCGCCAGCAGCCCAGGGGCCGACGGTCGACAGCCCCAGCATTTT	-	-	TRBV4-3	TRBJ1-5
CASSQDLRSQEQFF	TGTGCCAGCAGCCAAGATCTTCGGAGCCAAGAGCAGTTCTTC	-	-	TRBV14	TRBJ2-1
CASSLDRQDVLQYF	TGTGCCAGCAGCTTAGACCGACAGGATGTGCTACAGTACTTC	-	few	TRBV7-2	TRBJ2-4
CASSQEVGGHIQYF	TGTGCCAGCAGCCAAGAGGTCGGGGGGCACATTCAGTACTTC	-	-	TRBV3-1	TRBJ2-4
CASSLWGGSYNEQFF	TGTGCCAGCAGTTTATGGGGGGGCTCCTACAATGAGCAGTTCTTC	TRBD2	-	TRBV27	TRBJ2-1
CASSLTWTSGGADTQYF	TGTGCCAGCAGTTTAACGTGGACTAGCGGAGGGGCAGATACGCAGTATTTT	TRBD2	-	TRBV12-3/TRBV12-4	TRBJ2-3
CASGEGTYTEAFF	TGTGCCAGCGGCGAGGGGACCTACACTGAAGCTTTCTTT	-	-	TRBV27	TRBJ1-1
CASRGDIYEQYF	TGTGCCAGCAGGGGGGACATCTACGAGCAGTACTTC	-	-	TRBV6-1	TRBJ2-7
CSASEDSGANVLTF	TGCAGTGCTAGCGAGGATTCTGGGGCCAACGTCCTGACTTTC	-	few	TRBV20-1	TRBJ2-6
CSAGGQSQPQHF	TGCAGTGCTGGGGGACAGAGCCAGCCCCAGCATTTT	TRBD1	-	TRBV20-1	TRBJ1-5
CASSVGGTGTEAFF	TGTGCCAGCAGCGTAGGAGGTACGGGTACTGAAGCTTTCTTT	-	-	TRBV9	TRBJ1-1
CATREDRRYERYF	TGTGCCACCCGTGAGGACAGGCGATACGAGCGGTACTTC	TRBD1	-	TRBV10-3	TRBJ2-7
CASSAASGSYEQYF	TGTGCCAGCAGCGCGGCTAGCGGGAGTTACGAGCAGTACTTC	TRBD2	-	TRBV5-4	TRBJ2-7
CASSVGYSNRYEQYF	TGTGCCAGCAGCGTAGGTTACTCCAACCGCTACGAGCAGTACTTC	-	once	TRBV9	TRBJ2-7